Presented here are 10 T cell receptor beta chains from one specimen sequenced in a study of T cells in Graves' hyperthyroidism and ophthalmopathy. Amplification targeted TCR beta CDR3 regions from RNA transcripts. The TCR CDR3 was amplified in a first-round RT-PCR using the HTBI primer set. A single record per CDR3 protein comes from TCRdb applying MiXCR to the multiplex PCR reads. This sample has hundreds of thousands of distinct CDR3 sequences; approximately 25% occur once, and the top ten carry more than 60%. Sequenced material: blood. These receptor sequences come from a man over 45 with Graves' hyperthyroidism.

This clonotype was counted a few times. Germline is not matched at one junction end, which may reflect a read error. The CDR3 nucleotides read TGCGCCAGCAGTTCTACTAGCGGAACCACCTACGAGCGGTACTTC. Amino acid sequence: CASSSTSGTTYERYF. This sequence joins TRBV5-1 and TRBJ2-7; 8 nucleotides match TRBD2. The CDR3 loop spans 15 amino acids. Germline-derived CDR1 and CDR2 are SGHRS and YFSETQ.

This chain joins TRBV28 and TRBJ2-5, with 14 bases lining up with TRBD2. Germline-derived CDR1 and CDR2 are MDHEN and SYDVKM. The CDR3 extends over 16 amino acids. The V and J ends lost 4 bases and 1 base, in that order; junction bases with no gene match: 2. CDR3 region: CASSSGLAGVQETQYF. The CDR3 nucleotides read TGTGCCAGCAGTTCGGGACTAGCGGGAGTCCAAGAGACCCAGTACTTC.

This clonotype was seen at least ten times. The rearrangement links TRBV11-3 to TRBJ2-5; 8 bases line up with TRBD2. Trimming at V came to 1 base and at J to 1 base, leaving 5 bases not matched to a gene. Germline V gives CDR1 SGHNT, CDR2 YENEEA. CDR3 length equals 16 residues. The CDR3 sequence is CASSLGSSGAQETQYF. CDR3 coding DNA: TGTGCCAGCAGCTTAGGGAGTAGCGGGGCCCAAGAGACCCAGTACTTC.

This clonotype was counted at least ten times. V is TRBV12-3 or TRBV12-4 and J is TRBJ2-1; D is unresolved. The CDR3 has 14 amino acids. V lost 1 base and J lost 10, with 14 bases in between. The CDR3 region is CASSLGRRMMEQFF. The CDR3 bases are TGTGCCAGCAGTTTAGGTCGGCGAATGATGGAGCAGTTCTTC.

The chain couples TRBV7-9 to TRBJ1-2, with D uncertain. The CDR3 totals 13 residues. V shed 5 bases and J shed 5 bases, with 12 bases lying between them. Germline V gene sequence: CDR1 SEHNR, CDR2 FQNEAQ (reference sequence). The CDR3 protein is CASSVRDKYGYTF. As DNA, the CDR3 is TGTGCCAGCAGCGTACGTGATAAGTATGGCTACACCTTC.

The chain couples TRBV9 to TRBJ1-2; no clear D gene. Trimming cost V 0 bases and J 6 bases, with 9 bases left between them. CDR1 is SGDLS and CDR2 is YYNGEE in the germline V gene. The CDR3 has 13 residues. The CDR3 DNA is TGTGCCAGCAGCGTAGCCGTGTTCGATGGCTACACCTTC. It encodes CASSVAVFDGYTF.

The chain couples TRBV6-1 to TRBJ2-5, with TRBD1 identical over 7 bases. CDR1 and CDR2 from the germline V gene are MNHNS and SASEGT. V dropped 4 bases and J dropped 10; count of bases not matched to a gene: 3. The CDR3 totals 11 residues. CDR3 in amino acids: CASSVTGHQYF. The CDR3, as DNA: TGTGCCAGCAGTGTGACAGGGCACCAGTACTTC.

This sequence joins TRBV6-1 and TRBJ2-7; a weak D match, TRBD1 (6 bases). V was clipped by 6 bases and J by 3 bases, with 15 bases between them. The CDR3 is 14 amino acids. Germline V gene lookup returns CDR1 MNHNS and CDR2 SASEGT. Here the CDR3 reads CASRNPGHNYEQYF. The CDR3 DNA reads TGTGCCAGCAGAAATCCGGGACACAACTACGAGCAGTACTTC.

V usage is TRBV6-1 and J usage is TRBJ1-1; possibly TRBD1 for D (6 bases). Germline V gene data show CDR1 as MNHNS and CDR2 as SASEGT. The length of the CDR3 is 14 residues. V was clipped by 8 bases and J by 7 bases, with 20 bases between them. This CDR3 is CASFSIARTVEAFF. As DNA, the CDR3 is TGTGCCAGCTTCTCCATAGCCAGGACAGTTGAAGCTTTCTTT.

In its sample, this clonotype was seen many times. The chain combines TRBV15 with TRBJ1-4; 7 bases match TRBD1. The germline V gene encodes CDR1 LNHNV and CDR2 YYDKDF (reference sequence). CDR3 length: 14 residues. The junction had 6 bases not matched to a gene; V was cut back by 8 bases and J by 3 bases. The CDR3 here is CATGNRGPNEKLFF. The CDR3 DNA is TGTGCCACCGGGAACAGGGGACCTAATGAAAAACTGTTTTTT.